This record looks at one T cell receptor beta chain sequence and its context. It has no known antigen specificity. Base qualities are missing; no much larger clone stands one base away. Trimming takes 5 bases off V and 7 bases off J; junction bases not matched to a gene: 6. The CDR1 and CDR2 encoded by the germline V gene (reference sequence) are GTSNPN and SVGIG. From the cysteine through the phenylalanine, the CDR3 covers 13 amino acids. Only the CDR3 DNA stays, 39 bases, in frame from base 1. TCRbeta CDR3 regions were amplified from genomic DNA by means of the immunoSEQ Assay, a bias-controlled multiplex PCR. Per the source publication's procedure: The number of nucleated cells in each sample was estimated from the amplification of reference gene primers within the assay. To quantify the absolute abundance of each unique TCRbeta CDR3 rearrangement, sequence reads were collapsed and filtered. Productive Simpson clonality was computed per sample as the square root of Simpson's diversity index over productive rearrangements. Imported from immuneACCESS, the table was reduced by TCRdb to in-frame sequences with V and J called. These copies leave out some clones; in studies compared against another copy, an unresolved V gene accounts for under half, and the cause of the remainder is not known. The DNA was the basis for D and trimming; V, J and clone size are from that table. This sample comprises 380,000 or so clones, around 87% of them detected only once. The ten largest make up under 1.5% of the sample.

Participants in the prospective study were aged roughly 18 to 100 years, lived in some 24 United States geographic areas, and enrolled through a virtual design. To assign participants to cohorts, the prospective study relied on clinical history that participants themselves reported in a screening survey and a study questionnaire. Recovered participants in ImmuneRACE Cohort 3 were defined by two consecutive negative NP/OP PCR tests, clearance by a healthcare professional, or resolution of symptoms. In the prospective study, whole blood, serum and a nasopharyngeal or oropharyngeal swab were collected from each participant by mobile phlebotomists. Participants in the prospective study had the option to provide additional blood draws and questionnaires over an approximately 2-month period. Prospective study blood samples were shipped either frozen or at room temperature before DNA extraction. These data belong to a study of blood T cell repertoires in COVID-19 (dated by TCRdb to between 2020 and 2021). Turning to the overall study: Samples covering the acute and convalescent phases of COVID-19 were provided by collaborators in the United States, Italy and Spain. The repertoires were made available in a free public database intended to serve as a resource for research on the immune response to SARS-CoV-2. The samples were drawn from the first 160 participants of the ongoing ImmuneRACE study and from 1,254 subjects provided by 6 global collaborators. The material from the prospective study consisted of cDNA or gDNA derived from T cells, B-cell-depleted T cells, or PBMCs. Where available, HLA class I and class II types were obtained from metadata supplied by the sample provider rather than from assay-based typing. The sample metadata nearly always contained a de-identified subject ID, COVID-19 status, age in years and sex. The dataset comprised deeply sampled blood TCRbeta repertoires from subjects exposed to, actively infected with, or recovered from COVID-19.

The paper's findings and limits, for the study overall: The quantity of clinical and demographic metadata differed by source and by participant and was supplied without curation.

The sample comprised PBMCs or T cells enriched from blood (not recorded which). In this chain, TRBV30 is recombined with TRBJ2-2; 8 bases in the junction line up with TRBD1. This sequence was found in a man aged 30 to 39 who had recovered from COVID-19. The sequenced DNA is TGTGCCTGGGACAGGGGATCTGGCGGGGAGCTGTTTTTT. Translated, this is CAWDRGSGGELFF.